These 29 T cell receptor beta chains were sequenced from one sample in a study of patients and donors after allogeneic stem cell transplantation. MiXCR, applied by TCRdb to the RT-PCR reads, yields one record per CDR3 protein. The sample lists some 1,600 distinct CDR3 sequences; around a fifth were seen once. The sequencing sample was made of blood, either unsorted or a sorted T cell fraction (not recorded which). All receptors derive from a human donor who was either an allogeneic HSCT recipient or a stem cell or donor lymphocyte infusion donor (not recorded which). It is not recorded whose cells these are; they may come from a transplant donor.

The chain joins TRBV7-3 to TRBJ2-1, with TRBD2 matching 7 bases. Germline V gene sequence: CDR1 SGHTA, CDR2 FQGTGA. V shed 6 bases, J shed 6 bases, and the junction held 8 bases outside the gene matches. There are 14 residues in the CDR3. The CDR3 spells CASRATSYSNEQFF. In DNA form, the CDR3 reads TGTGCCAGCAGGGCGACTAGCTACAGCAATGAGCAGTTCTTC.

This clonotype is labeled large. The J gene is TRBJ2-4, the V gene TRBV5-5; no clear D gene. There are 17 residues in the CDR3. Germline loops: CDR1 SGHKS, CDR2 YYEKEE (reference sequence). V shed 2 bases and J shed 1 base, with 16 bases lying between them. CDR3 region: CASSLLGSSLAKNIQYF. The CDR3 DNA reads as TGTGCCAGCAGCTTACTCGGCAGTTCGCTCGCCAAAAACATTCAGTACTTC. Complete variable domain (other parts from reference TRBV5-5 and TRBJ2-4): DAGVTQSPTHLIKTRGQQVTLRCSPISGHKSVSWYQQVLGQGPQFIFQYYEKEERGRGNFPDRFSARQFPNYSSELNVNALLLGDSALYLCASSLLGSSLAKNIQYFGAGTRLSVL.

The CDR3 DNA sequence: TGTGCCAGCAGTTACTCATTCGATGGCTACGAGCAGTACTTC. As protein: CASSYSFDGYEQYF. The V call is TRBV6-5, the J call TRBJ2-7, with D unresolved. CDR1 is MNHEY, CDR2 SVGAGI, per germline. Trimming took 0 bases from V and 3 from J, leaving 9 bases between them. CDR3 size: 14 residues.

The chain employs TRBV7-2 and TRBJ1-5; D call uncertain. This CDR3 is built from 13 residues. The germline V and J ends were trimmed by 1 base and 5 bases, with 6 bases remaining between them. Germline values: CDR1 SGHTA, CDR2 FQGNSA. CDR3 DNA: TGTGCCAGCAGCTTAGTAGGTGATCAGCCCCAGCATTTT. It yields the protein CASSLVGDQPQHF.

This clonotype came up a few times. The chain links TRBV7-3 to TRBJ2-2, with D possibly being TRBD1 (5 bases). The germline V gene encodes CDR1 SGHTA and CDR2 FQGTGA. Trimming took off 5 bases at V and 5 bases at J, with 12 bases between the two ends. This CDR3 spans 14 amino acids. The CDR3 region is CASSPPGWTGELFF. CDR3 bases: TGTGCCAGCAGCCCCCCAGGGTGGACCGGGGAGCTGTTTTTT.

The CDR3 region has the DNA TGTGCCAGCAGCCTAGGGGAGAACTATGGCTACACCTTC. Its translation is CASSLGENYGYTF. The V gene is TRBV12-3 or TRBV12-4, the J gene TRBJ1-2, with D tentatively TRBD1 (5 bases). The CDR3 length is 13 residues. Trimming pared 6 bases from V and 2 bases from J, leaving 10 bases between.

The V call is TRBV6-5, the J call TRBJ2-1, with D unclear. Trimming took 6 bases from V and 6 from J, leaving 6 bases between them. In germline, CDR1 is MNHEY, CDR2 SVGAGI. The CDR3 runs 11 residues. The CDR3: CASSRSNEQFF. CDR3 DNA sequence: TGTGCCAGCAGCCGTAGCAATGAGCAGTTCTTC.

This clonotype was detected only a few times. The chain uses TRBV4-1 and TRBJ1-2; no reliable D call. This CDR3 has 15 residues. Germline CDR1 MGHRA, CDR2 YSYEKL. The ends were cut back, 4 bases at V and 8 bases at J, with 20 bases in the middle. The CDR3 is CASSPSQFLDSGYTF. The CDR3 nucleotides read TGCGCCAGCAGCCCTTCCCAGTTTCTCGACTCGGGCTACACCTTC.

This clonotype was observed a handful of times. V gene TRBV5-8 combines with J gene TRBJ1-2, with 9 bases that match TRBD1. The CDR3 is made up of 15 amino acids. After removal of 0 bases from V and 6 bases from J, the junction contained 6 bases not matched to a gene. CDR1 and CDR2 from the germline V gene are SGHTS and YDEGEE. This chain's CDR3 is CASSLEDRGTNGYTF. The CDR3 nucleotides are TGTGCCAGCAGCTTGGAGGACAGGGGAACGAATGGCTACACCTTC.

The rearrangement uses TRBV24-1 and TRBJ2-1; no definite D call. Germline V gene lookup returns CDR1 KGHDR and CDR2 SFDVKD. The CDR3 consists of 14 residues. Between the trimmed V and J ends, which lost 1 base and 8 bases, there was a span of 11 bases. The CDR3 loop is CATSDFTQNHEQFF. The DNA of the CDR3 is TGTGCCACCAGTGATTTTACCCAGAACCATGAGCAGTTCTTC.

This chain's CDR3 is CASSPDGRATDTQYF. DNA of the CDR3: TGTGCCAGCAGCCCGGACGGCCGGGCCACAGATACGCAGTATTTT. This chain links TRBV7-3 with TRBJ2-3; D not certain. The germline V and J ends were trimmed by 5 bases and 2 bases, with 14 bases remaining between them. Germline CDR1 and CDR2: SGHTA and FQGTGA. The CDR3 runs to 15 residues.

The sample holds a few counts of this clonotype. The chain links TRBV10-3 to TRBJ2-7; D is uncertain. The ends were cut back, 8 bases at V and 3 bases at J, with 14 bases in the middle. CDR1 ENHRY and CDR2 SYGVKD come from the germline V gene. The CDR3 spans 13 residues. The CDR3 DNA follows: TGTGCCATCCAGGCCGCCGCGGACTACGAGCAGTACTTC. Protein sequence: CAIQAAADYEQYF.

This clonotype is deemed large. The CDR3, as DNA: TGTGCCAGCACCCCTACAGGGGTTGGAACAGATACGCAGTATTTT. Translated: CASTPTGVGTDTQYF. This rearrangement joins TRBV7-2 to TRBJ2-3, with 7 bases fitting TRBD1. The germline CDR1 and CDR2 sequences are SGHTA and FQGNSA. The ends lost 7 bases at V and 3 bases at J; junction bases unmatched: 10. This CDR3 spans 15 amino acids.

This clonotype occurred a few times. The rearrangement uses TRBV5-4 and TRBJ2-7, with D possibly TRBD2 on 7 matching bases. The germline gives CDR1 SGHNT, CDR2 YYREEE (reference sequence). The germline V and J ends were trimmed by 3 bases and 5 bases, with 18 bases remaining between them. This CDR3 is built from 15 residues. DNA of the CDR3: TGTGCCAGCAGCTCCCCCAGGGGAGGGTCGGACGAGCAGTACTTC. It codes for CASSSPRGGSDEQYF.

In its sample, this clonotype was seen a few times. The chain joins TRBV10-3 to TRBJ2-7; 9 nucleotides agree with TRBD1. The junction had 7 bases not matched to a gene; V was cut back by 5 bases and J by 2 bases. The CDR3 is 15 amino acids. Per germline, CDR1 ENHRY and CDR2 SYGVKD. The CDR3 DNA reads TGTGCCATCAGTACTGGACAGGGGAGTACCTACGAGCAGTACTTC. As protein: CAISTGQGSTYEQYF.

This clonotype is medium-sized. V usage is TRBV7-2 and J usage is TRBJ2-3; D call uncertain. Trimming cost V 3 bases and J 6 bases, with 10 bases left between them. The V gene's germline CDR1 is SGHTA and CDR2 FQGNSA. The CDR3 contains 13 residues. CDR3 nucleotide sequence: TGTGCCAGCAGCTTCATAGTAGGCGATACGCAGTATTTT. Protein: CASSFIVGDTQYF.

CDR3 protein: CASSQPWDGELFF. The CDR3 coding sequence is TGCGCCAGCAGCCAACCGTGGGACGGGGAGCTGTTTTTT. This rearrangement joins TRBV5-1 to TRBJ2-2; unclear D gene. Germline V CDR1 and CDR2: SGHRS, YFSETQ. The CDR3 has 13 amino acids. Trimming cost V 4 bases and J 7 bases, with 11 bases left between them.

This chain joins TRBV12-3 or TRBV12-4 and TRBJ1-1; 7 nucleotides match TRBD1. This CDR3 spans 16 amino acids. Trimming removed 2 bases from V and 4 bases from J; junction bases left unmatched: 10. CDR3 bases: TGTGCCAGCAGTTTAAAGGTAGGGGGCGCGGCCACTGAAGCTTTCTTT. Amino acids: CASSLKVGGAATEAFF.

Only a few counts were recorded for this clonotype. The chain is built from TRBV5-1 and TRBJ1-2; TRBD1 is a possible D gene (5 bases). The CDR3 totals 13 residues. V was pared by 0 bases and J by 4 bases, with 7 bases between. The germline V gene has CDR1 SGHRS and CDR2 YFSETQ. For the CDR3, the DNA is TGCGCCAGCAGCTTGGGACAGATCTATGGCTACACCTTC. It codes for CASSLGQIYGYTF.

The chain recombines TRBV4-2 with TRBJ2-1, with 7 bases matching TRBD2. Trimming took 0 bases from V and 2 from J; bases not matched to a gene: 4. CDR1 is LGHNA and CDR2 is YNFKEQ in the germline V gene. The CDR3 runs to 16 residues. DNA of the CDR3: TGTGCCAGCAGCCAAGAACGGGACTATACCTACAATGAGCAGTTCTTC. It translates to CASSQERDYTYNEQFF.

The rearrangement joins TRBV5-1 to TRBJ2-5; tentative D call: TRBD2 (5 bases). From germline, CDR1 is SGHRS and CDR2 YFSETQ. This CDR3 is built from 13 residues. V lost 6 bases to trimming and J lost 5 bases, with 14 bases between them. Here the CDR3 DNA reads TGCGCCAGCACCGCGAATAGCGTCGAGACCCAGTACTTC. Protein: CASTANSVETQYF.

The rearrangement joins TRBV5-5 to TRBJ2-3; TRBD2 agrees at 8 bases. This CDR3 is 15 amino acids long. The germline gives CDR1 SGHKS, CDR2 YYEKEE (reference sequence). The ends lost 4 bases at V and 3 bases at J; junction bases unmatched: 7. CDR3 sequence reads: CASSPRGGGTDTQYF. DNA of the CDR3: TGTGCCAGCAGCCCCCGGGGGGGCGGGACAGATACGCAGTATTTT.

The rearrangement links TRBV12-3 or TRBV12-4 to TRBJ2-1; D is ambiguous. The CDR3 has 12 amino acids. Trimming stripped 6 bases from V and 6 bases from J, with 9 bases between. The CDR3 region has the DNA TGTGCCAGCAGGAAAGAAGTCAATGAGCAGTTCTTC. It is translated as CASRKEVNEQFF.

This clonotype is labeled as large. The genes are TRBV5-1 and TRBJ2-6, with D unresolved. Germline V gene lookup returns CDR1 SGHRS and CDR2 YFSETQ. Between the trimmed V and J ends, which lost 1 base and 4 bases, there was a span of 3 bases. This CDR3 has 13 amino acids. The CDR3 bases are TGCGCCAGCAGCTTGCCGGGGGCCAACGTCCTGACTTTC. It specifies CASSLPGANVLTF.

DNA of the CDR3: TGTGCCAGCAGCAGCCAACCTAGCGGCAACTACGAGCAGTACTTC. Translation gives CASSSQPSGNYEQYF. V usage is TRBV7-2 and J usage is TRBJ2-7; TRBD2 aligns across 7 bases. The germline V gene encodes CDR1 SGHTA and CDR2 FQGNSA. CDR3 length: 15 residues. Trimming removed 5 bases from V and 3 bases from J; junction bases left unmatched: 10.

In its sample, this clonotype ranks as large (0.1 to 1%). The J gene is TRBJ2-5, the V gene TRBV11-2; D possibly corresponds to TRBD2 (6 bases). In germline, CDR1 is SGHAT, CDR2 FQNNGV. Deletions cut 0 bases from V and 7 bases from J, with 9 bases between. The CDR3 loop spans 13 amino acids. Here the CDR3 DNA reads TGTGCCAGCAGCTTAGAGAATAGCGGGACCCAGTACTTC. Residues: CASSLENSGTQYF.

The table lists this clonotype with a few counts. V is TRBV28 and J is TRBJ2-1; the D is unclear. The length of the CDR3 is 12 residues. The germline V and J ends were trimmed by 4 bases and 6 bases, with 7 bases remaining between them. Germline CDR1 is MDHEN and CDR2 is SYDVKM. For the CDR3, the DNA is TGTGCCAGCAGTTCCGGAGTCAATGAGCAGTTCTTC. Its translation is CASSSGVNEQFF.

In this sample, this clonotype turned up a few times. The chain joins TRBV30 to TRBJ2-7, with D maybe TRBD2 (6 bases). V was shortened by 8 bases and J by 2 bases, with 16 bases between the two germline ends. The germline CDR1 and CDR2 sequences are GTSNPN and SVGIG (reference sequence). The CDR3 totals 13 residues. For the CDR3, the DNA is TGTGCCGGCGACGGGGGAAACGCCTACGAGCAGTACTTC. Translation: CAGDGGNAYEQYF.

This clonotype was observed a handful of times. CDR3 residues: CSASKAPTSGFYEQYF. DNA of the CDR3: TGCAGTGCTAGTAAAGCGCCGACTAGCGGGTTTTACGAGCAGTACTTC. The V gene is TRBV20-1, the J gene TRBJ2-7, with 10 nucleotides matching TRBD2. After removal of 3 bases from V and 4 bases from J, the junction contained 12 bases not matched to a gene. From germline, CDR1 is DFQATT and CDR2 SNEGSKA (reference sequence). CDR3 length: 16 amino acids.